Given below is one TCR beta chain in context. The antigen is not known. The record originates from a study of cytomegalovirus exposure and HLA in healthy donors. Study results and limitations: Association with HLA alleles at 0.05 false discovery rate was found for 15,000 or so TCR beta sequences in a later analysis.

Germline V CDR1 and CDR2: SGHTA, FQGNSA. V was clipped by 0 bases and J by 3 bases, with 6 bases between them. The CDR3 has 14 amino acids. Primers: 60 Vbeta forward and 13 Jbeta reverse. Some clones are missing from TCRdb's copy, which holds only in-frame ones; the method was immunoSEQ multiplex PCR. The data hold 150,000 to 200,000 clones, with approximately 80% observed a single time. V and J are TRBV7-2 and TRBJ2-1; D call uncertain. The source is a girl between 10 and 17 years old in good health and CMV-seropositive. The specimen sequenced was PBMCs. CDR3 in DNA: TGTGCCAGCAGCTTAGCGGCTGGCTACAATGAGCAGTTCTTC. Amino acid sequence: CASSLAAGYNEQFF.